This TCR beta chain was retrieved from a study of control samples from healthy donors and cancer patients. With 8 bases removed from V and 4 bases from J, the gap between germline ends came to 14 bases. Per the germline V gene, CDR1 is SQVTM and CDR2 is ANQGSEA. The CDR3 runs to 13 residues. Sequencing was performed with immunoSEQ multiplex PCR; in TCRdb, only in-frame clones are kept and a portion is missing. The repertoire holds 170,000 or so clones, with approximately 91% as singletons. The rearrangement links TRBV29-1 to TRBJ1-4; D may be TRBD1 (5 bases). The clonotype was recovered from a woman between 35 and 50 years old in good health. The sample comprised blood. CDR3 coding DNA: TGCAGCTACCGGTGGCAGGGTAATGAAAAACTGTTTTTT. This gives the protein CSYRWQGNEKLFF.